These 21 T cell receptor beta chains were sequenced from one sample in a study of T-cell memory formation after mild COVID-19. MiXCR was run by TCRdb on the 5' RACE reads, yielding one entry per CDR3 protein. There are approximately 100,000 distinct CDR3 sequences in the sample; around 10% occur only once, and around 40% lies in the top ten. Source material: PBMCs or a T cell subset sorted from them (not recorded which). Receptors originate from a man aged 18 to 35 who had mild COVID-19 (a few samples of this study predate the infection). Cell type and time point are not known.

The chain carries TRBV4-1 and TRBJ1-2; D is ambiguous. Deletions cut 0 bases from V and 4 bases from J, with 18 bases between. Germline V gives CDR1 MGHRA, CDR2 YSYEKL. This CDR3 is built from 17 residues. CDR3 in amino acids: CASSQDLGIRGGYGYTF. In nucleotides, the CDR3 is TGCGCCAGCAGCCAAGACCTCGGAATCCGAGGCGGCTATGGCTACACCTTC.

This clonotype has only a few counts. The chain carries TRBV5-5 and TRBJ2-1, with 11 bases fitting TRBD2. V dropped 0 bases and J dropped 5; count of bases not matched to a gene: 4. Germline CDR1 reads SGHKS; CDR2 reads YYEKEE (reference sequence). The CDR3 contains 16 residues. The CDR3 DNA reads TGTGCCAGCAGCTTGGTAGGGACTAGCGGCCACAATGAGCAGTTCTTC. It specifies CASSLVGTSGHNEQFF.

J is TRBJ2-7 and V is TRBV29-1; D perhaps matches TRBD2 (6 bases). The V and J ends lost 6 bases and 9 bases respectively, with 21 bases between them. The germline CDR1 and CDR2 sequences are SQVTM and ANQGSEA. This CDR3 spans 13 amino acids. CDR3 in DNA: TGCAGCGTAATGACTGCTTTCGGGGGAGGGCAGTACTTC. Its protein product is CSVMTAFGGGQYF.

The V call is TRBV7-6, the J call TRBJ2-5, with no clear D. The V gene lost 1 base and the J gene lost 4 bases, with 10 bases spanning the gap. The germline gives CDR1 SGHVS, CDR2 FNYEAQ. This CDR3 contains 14 residues. The CDR3 protein is CASSLEVDGETQYF. The CDR3 DNA sequence: TGTGCCAGCAGCTTAGAGGTAGATGGAGAGACCCAGTACTTC.

This clonotype is medium-sized (0.01 to 0.1%) by share. This sequence joins TRBV9 and TRBJ2-7, with a possible D match to TRBD2 (5 bases). Trimming left V 4 bases short and J 3 bases short, with 14 bases between. The CDR3 contains 14 residues. CDR1 SGDLS and CDR2 YYNGEE come from the germline V gene. Here the CDR3 reads CASSLAGDDYEQYF. The DNA of the CDR3 is TGTGCCAGCAGCTTAGCCGGGGATGACTACGAGCAGTACTTC.

At least ten counts were recorded for this clonotype. V gene TRBV29-1 combines with J gene TRBJ1-2; TRBD1 might be the D (6 bases). This CDR3 region has 13 residues. Trimming stripped 5 bases from V and 1 base from J, with 11 bases between. Germline-derived CDR1 and CDR2 are SQVTM and ANQGSEA. The CDR3 region has the DNA TGCAGCGTTAAGGGGGGTGATAACTATGGCTACACCTTC. This sequence encodes CSVKGGDNYGYTF.

The chain carries TRBV27 and TRBJ2-4; the D gene is possibly TRBD2 (6 bases). Trimming took 7 bases from V and 11 from J, leaving 12 bases between them. This CDR3 is 11 amino acids long. CDR1 is MNHEY and CDR2 is SMNVEV in the germline V gene (reference sequence). The CDR3 DNA reads TGTGCCAGCACCGCCGGGACTTTTCAGTACTTC. Its protein is CASTAGTFQYF.

The rearrangement joins TRBV5-1 to TRBJ1-1; TRBD1 aligns across 8 bases. From germline, CDR1 is SGHRS and CDR2 YFSETQ. Losses at the gene ends were 3 bases for V and 0 bases for J; bases not matched to a gene: 7. CDR3 length: 16 amino acids. The CDR3 nucleotides read TGCGCCAGCAGCTCCCCCAACAGGGGGATGAACACTGAAGCTTTCTTT. Its translation is CASSSPNRGMNTEAFF.

This clonotype occurred a few times. This chain joins TRBV4-1 and TRBJ2-1, with TRBD2 matching over 11 bases. Germline V gene sequence: CDR1 MGHRA, CDR2 YSYEKL. Trimming removed 0 bases from V and 4 bases from J; junction bases left unmatched: 2. There are 16 residues in the CDR3. The CDR3 DNA follows: TGCGCCAGCAGCCAAGATCTAGCGGGGGGTTACAATGAGCAGTTCTTC. Residues: CASSQDLAGGYNEQFF.

The chain links TRBV4-1 to TRBJ1-5; D not resolved. The CDR3 contains 14 residues. Germline V gene lookup returns CDR1 MGHRA and CDR2 YSYEKL. V was cut by 1 base and J by 6 bases, with 10 bases left in between. Written as DNA, the CDR3 is TGCGCCAGCAGCCAAGTTGACACCCCTCAGCCCCAGCATTTT. It codes for CASSQVDTPQPQHF.

J is TRBJ2-1 and V is TRBV7-9; 12 nucleotides agree with TRBD1. The trim removed 5 bases at V and 9 bases at J, leaving 8 bases unmatched. CDR3 length: 15 residues. Germline V gene data show CDR1 as SEHNR and CDR2 as FQNEAQ (reference sequence). DNA of the CDR3: TGTGCCAGCAGCCTCTGGGACAGGGGGCTGGGTGAGCAGTTCTTC. It is translated as CASSLWDRGLGEQFF. The full variable domain, with the rest looked up from reference TRBV7-9 and TRBJ2-1, is DTGVSQNPRHKITKRGQNVTFRCDPISEHNRLYWYRQTLGQGPEFLTYFQNEAQLEKSRLLSDRFSAERPKGSFSTLEIQRTEQGDSAMYLCASSLWDRGLGEQFFGPGTRLTVL.

There are a few counts of this clonotype. The genes are TRBV7-9 and TRBJ2-5; D remains unclear. The CDR3 sequence is 12 residues long. Trimming took off 5 bases at V and 7 bases at J, with 11 bases between the two ends. Germline values: CDR1 SEHNR, CDR2 FQNEAQ (reference sequence). The CDR3, as DNA: TGTGCCAGCAGCCAAACGGATCGGACCCAGTACTTC. Encoded protein: CASSQTDRTQYF. Based on the CDR3 plus reference TRBV7-9 and TRBJ2-5, the full variable domain is DTGVSQNPRHKITKRGQNVTFRCDPISEHNRLYWYRQTLGQGPEFLTYFQNEAQLEKSRLLSDRFSAERPKGSFSTLEIQRTEQGDSAMYLCASSQTDRTQYFGPGTRLLVL.

About this clonotype itself: An end of the junction differs from the germline gene, which may be a read error. The chain links TRBV7-9 to TRBJ2-1, with TRBD2 matching 9 bases. Germline V gene sequence: CDR1 SEHNR, CDR2 FQNEAQ (reference sequence). There are 16 residues in the CDR3. The CDR3 sequence is CDSSPTSGTYENEQFF. As DNA, the CDR3 is TGTGACAGCAGCCCGACTAGCGGTACCTACGAGAATGAGCAGTTCTTC. Based on the CDR3 plus reference TRBV7-9 and TRBJ2-1, the full variable domain is DTGVSQNPRHKITKRGQNVTFRCDPISEHNRLYWYRQTLGQGPEFLTYFQNEAQLEKSRLLSDRFSAERPKGSFSTLEIQRTEQGDSAMYLCDSSPTSGTYENEQFFGPGTRLTVL.

The chain couples TRBV7-9 to TRBJ2-2, with 9 bases identical to TRBD1. After removal of 5 bases from V and 0 bases from J, the junction contained 1 base not matched to a gene. The CDR3 totals 15 residues. Germline lookup yields CDR1 SEHNR and CDR2 FQNEAQ (reference sequence). The CDR3 loop reads CASSRDRANTGELFF. In DNA, the CDR3 is TGTGCCAGCAGCCGGGACAGGGCGAACACCGGGGAGCTGTTTTTT.

This clonotype has a handful of counts. The chain employs TRBV5-1 and TRBJ2-7; 9 bases fit TRBD1. The CDR3 covers 15 residues. Germline lookup yields CDR1 SGHRS and CDR2 YFSETQ. The V segment lost 0 bases and the J segment 3 bases; nucleotides outside the gene matches: 4. CDR3 region: CASSLGGQGFYEQYV. The CDR3, as DNA: TGCGCCAGCAGCTTGGGGGGACAGGGATTCTACGAGCAGTACGTC.

This clonotype was counted a few times. J is TRBJ2-7 and V is TRBV18; TRBD2 agrees at 12 bases. CDR3 length equals 17 residues. Germline lookup yields CDR1 KGHSH and CDR2 LQKENI. With 6 bases clipped from V and 7 bases from J, the junction kept 16 bases outside the gene matches. The chain's CDR3 is CASSPNRGLAGGGEQYV. CDR3 bases: TGTGCCAGCTCCCCAAACAGGGGACTAGCGGGCGGCGGGGAGCAGTACGTC.

The chain couples TRBV5-1 to TRBJ2-5; D might be TRBD1 (5 bases). CDR1 SGHRS and CDR2 YFSETQ come from the germline V gene. The V end was cut by 4 bases, the J end by 2 bases, with 18 bases between. The CDR3 runs to 16 residues. The CDR3 DNA is TGCGCCAGCAGCAGCCTAGGGGCAGAGGATCAAGAGACCCAGTACTTC. Translating it yields CASSSLGAEDQETQYF.

This sequence joins TRBV7-6 and TRBJ2-7; D unclear. V lost 5 bases and J lost 3, with 14 bases in between. CDR1 and CDR2 from the germline V gene are SGHVS and FNYEAQ. This CDR3 is built from 14 residues. The CDR3 here is CASSPSPVNYEQYF. The CDR3, as DNA: TGTGCCAGCAGCCCGTCCCCGGTCAACTACGAGCAGTACTTC.

This chain links TRBV4-1 with TRBJ2-1, with D perhaps being TRBD1 or TRBD2 (6 bases each). Germline CDR1 reads MGHRA; CDR2 reads YSYEKL. Trimming pared 5 bases from V and 3 bases from J, leaving 23 bases between. The length of the CDR3 is 18 residues. CDR3 in amino acids: CASSTQLRGEIYYNEQFF. In DNA form, the CDR3 reads TGCGCCAGCAGCACCCAATTAAGGGGGGAGATTTACTACAATGAGCAGTTCTTC.

This clonotype was seen a few times. The rearrangement uses TRBV29-1 and TRBJ2-1; 7 bases are a match to TRBD1. The CDR3 runs 14 residues. The trim removed 3 bases at V and 4 bases at J, leaving 6 bases unmatched. The germline V gene has CDR1 SQVTM and CDR2 ANQGSEA. The CDR3 is CSVDRGRLYNEQFF. Written as DNA, the CDR3 is TGCAGCGTTGACAGGGGGAGATTGTACAATGAGCAGTTCTTC.

The chain is built from TRBV19 and TRBJ1-2, with TRBD1 matching 7 bases. The J segment lost 13 bases and the V segment lost 1 base, leaving 9 bases of the junction unmatched. The length of the CDR3 is 13 residues. In germline, CDR1 is LNHDA, CDR2 SQIVND (reference sequence). Here the CDR3 reads CASSIVPGQDSTF. In nucleotides, the CDR3 is TGTGCCAGTAGTATAGTTCCAGGACAGGATTCCACCTTC. Drawing the rest from reference TRBV19 and TRBJ1-2, the complete variable domain is DGGITQSPKYLFRKEGQNVTLSCEQNLNHDAMYWYRQDPGQGLRLIYYSQIVNDFQKGDIAEGYSVSREKKESFPLTVTSAQKNPTAFYLCASSIVPGQDSTFGSGTRLTVV.